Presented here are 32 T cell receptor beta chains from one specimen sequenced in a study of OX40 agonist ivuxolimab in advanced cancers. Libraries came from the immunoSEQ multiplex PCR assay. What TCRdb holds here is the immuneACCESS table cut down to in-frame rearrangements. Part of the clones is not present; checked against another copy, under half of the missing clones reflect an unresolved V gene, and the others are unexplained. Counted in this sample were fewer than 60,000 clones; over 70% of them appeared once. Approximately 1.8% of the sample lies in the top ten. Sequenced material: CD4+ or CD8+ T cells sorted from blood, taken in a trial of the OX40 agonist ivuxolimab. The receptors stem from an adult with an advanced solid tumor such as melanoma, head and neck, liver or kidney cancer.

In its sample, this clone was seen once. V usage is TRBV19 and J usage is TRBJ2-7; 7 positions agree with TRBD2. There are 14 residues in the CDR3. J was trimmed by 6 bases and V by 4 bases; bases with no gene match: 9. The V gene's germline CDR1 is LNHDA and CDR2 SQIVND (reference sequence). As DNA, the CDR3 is TGTGCCAGTAGTACATCGGGGGGTGGCCTCGAGCAGTACTTC. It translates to CASSTSGGGLEQYF. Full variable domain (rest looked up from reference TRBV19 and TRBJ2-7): DGGITQSPKYLFRKEGQNVTLSCEQNLNHDAMYWYRQDPGQGLRLIYYSQIVNDFQKGDIAEGYSVSREKKESFPLTVTSAQKNPTAFYLCASSTSGGGLEQYFGPGTRLTVT.

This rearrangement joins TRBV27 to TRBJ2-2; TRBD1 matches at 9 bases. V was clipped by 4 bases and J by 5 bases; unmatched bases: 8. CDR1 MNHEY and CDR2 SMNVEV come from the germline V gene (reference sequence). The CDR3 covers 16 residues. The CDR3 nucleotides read TGTGCCAGCAGTTCAAACAGGGGGCGAGGTACCGGGGAGCTGTTTTTT. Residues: CASSSNRGRGTGELFF.

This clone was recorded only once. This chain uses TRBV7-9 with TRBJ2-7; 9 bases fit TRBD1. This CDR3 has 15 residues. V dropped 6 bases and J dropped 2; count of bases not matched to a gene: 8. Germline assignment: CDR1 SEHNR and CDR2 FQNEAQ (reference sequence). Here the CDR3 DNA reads TGTGCCAGCAGTCGGACGGGACAGGGCACCTACGAGCAGTACTTC. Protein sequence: CASSRTGQGTYEQYF.

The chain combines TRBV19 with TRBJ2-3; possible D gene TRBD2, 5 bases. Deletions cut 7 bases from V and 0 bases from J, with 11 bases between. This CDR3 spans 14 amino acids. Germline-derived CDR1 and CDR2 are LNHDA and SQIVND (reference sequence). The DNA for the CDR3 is TGTGCCAGTAAAGCGGCCAGCAGCACAGATACGCAGTATTTT. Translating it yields CASKAASSTDTQYF.

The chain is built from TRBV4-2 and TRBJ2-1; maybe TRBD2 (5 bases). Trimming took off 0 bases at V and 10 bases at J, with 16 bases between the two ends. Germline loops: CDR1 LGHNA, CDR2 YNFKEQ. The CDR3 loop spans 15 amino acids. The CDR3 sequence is CASSQESSPREEQFF. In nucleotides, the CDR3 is TGTGCCAGCAGCCAAGAGTCTAGCCCCCGAGAAGAGCAGTTCTTC.

Here the CDR3 DNA reads TGTGCCAGTAGTACGGCGACAGGGTTCACAGATACGCAGTATTTT. Its protein product is CASSTATGFTDTQYF. V and J are TRBV19 and TRBJ2-3; 7 bases match TRBD1. Germline trimming cut 4 bases from V and 2 bases from J; bases unmatched to any gene: 6. The germline gives CDR1 LNHDA, CDR2 SQIVND (reference sequence). This CDR3 region has 15 residues.

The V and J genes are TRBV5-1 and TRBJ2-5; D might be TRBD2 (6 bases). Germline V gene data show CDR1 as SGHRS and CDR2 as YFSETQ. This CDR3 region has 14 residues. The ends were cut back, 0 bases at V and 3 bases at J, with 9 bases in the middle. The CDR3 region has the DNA TGCGCCAGCAGCTTGGGACTAGGGAAAGAGACCCAGTACTTC. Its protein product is CASSLGLGKETQYF.

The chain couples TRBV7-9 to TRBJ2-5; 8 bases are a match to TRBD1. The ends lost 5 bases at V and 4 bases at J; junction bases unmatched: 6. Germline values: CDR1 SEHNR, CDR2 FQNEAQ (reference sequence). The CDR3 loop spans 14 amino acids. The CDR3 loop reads CASSPGQGGETQYF. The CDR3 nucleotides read TGTGCCAGCAGCCCAGGACAGGGCGGAGAGACCCAGTACTTC.

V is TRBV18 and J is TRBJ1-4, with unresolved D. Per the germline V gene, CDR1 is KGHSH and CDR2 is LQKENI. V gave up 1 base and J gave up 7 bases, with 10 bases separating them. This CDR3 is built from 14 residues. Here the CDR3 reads CASSPRGVSEKLFF. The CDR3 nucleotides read TGTGCCAGCTCACCACGTGGGGTAAGTGAAAAACTGTTTTTT.

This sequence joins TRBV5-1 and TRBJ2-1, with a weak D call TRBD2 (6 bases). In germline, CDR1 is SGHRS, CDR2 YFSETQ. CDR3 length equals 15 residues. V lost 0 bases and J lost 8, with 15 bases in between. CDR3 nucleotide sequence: TGCGCCAGCAGCTTGGCCCGATCGACGGGAGATGAGCAGTTCTTC. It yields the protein CASSLARSTGDEQFF.

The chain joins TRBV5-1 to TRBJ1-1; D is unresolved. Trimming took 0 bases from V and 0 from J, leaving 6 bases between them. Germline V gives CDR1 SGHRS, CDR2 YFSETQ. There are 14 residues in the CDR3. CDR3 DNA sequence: TGCGCCAGCAGCTTGGGGGATCTGAACACTGAAGCTTTCTTT. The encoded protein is CASSLGDLNTEAFF.

The CDR3 loop is CASGLGGSEQFF. CDR3 nucleotide sequence: TGTGCTAGTGGTCTAGGGGGCAGTGAGCAGTTCTTC. The chain combines TRBV12-5 with TRBJ2-1, with TRBD1 identical over 7 bases. The CDR3 totals 12 residues. The V gene's germline CDR1 is LGHNT and CDR2 FRNRAP. J lost 9 bases, V lost 5 bases, and 4 bases had no gene match.

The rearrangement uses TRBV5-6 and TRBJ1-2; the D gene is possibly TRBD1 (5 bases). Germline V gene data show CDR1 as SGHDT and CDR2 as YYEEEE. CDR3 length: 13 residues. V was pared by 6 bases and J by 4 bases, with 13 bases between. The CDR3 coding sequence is TGTGCCAGCACCCGGGGGGATCTCTATGGCTACACCTTC. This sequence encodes CASTRGDLYGYTF.

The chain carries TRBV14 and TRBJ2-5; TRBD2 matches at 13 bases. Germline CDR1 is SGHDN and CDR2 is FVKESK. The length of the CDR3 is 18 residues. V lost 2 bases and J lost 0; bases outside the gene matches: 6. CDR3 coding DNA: TGTGCCAGCAGCCAAAGGACTAGCGGGAGTGGGTACCAAGAGACCCAGTACTTC. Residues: CASSQRTSGSGYQETQYF.

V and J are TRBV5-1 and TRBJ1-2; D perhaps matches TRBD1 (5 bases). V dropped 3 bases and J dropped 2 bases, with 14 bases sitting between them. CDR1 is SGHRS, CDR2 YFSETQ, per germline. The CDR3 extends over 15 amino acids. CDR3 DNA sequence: TGCGCCAGCAGCTCTAGGGACCTCAGAAACTATGGCTACACCTTC. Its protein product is CASSSRDLRNYGYTF.

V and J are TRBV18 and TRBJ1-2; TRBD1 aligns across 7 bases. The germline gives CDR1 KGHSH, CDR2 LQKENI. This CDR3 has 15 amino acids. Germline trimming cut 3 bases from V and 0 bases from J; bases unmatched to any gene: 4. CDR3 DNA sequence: TGTGCCAGCTCACCCGGGGACAGTCCTAACTATGGCTACACCTTC. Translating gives CASSPGDSPNYGYTF. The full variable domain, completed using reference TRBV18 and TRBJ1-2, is NAGVMQNPRHLVRRRGQEARLRCSPMKGHSHVYWYRQLPEEGLKFMVYLQKENIIDESGMPKERFSAEFPKEGPSILRIQQVVRGDSAAYFCASSPGDSPNYGYTFGSGTRLTVV.

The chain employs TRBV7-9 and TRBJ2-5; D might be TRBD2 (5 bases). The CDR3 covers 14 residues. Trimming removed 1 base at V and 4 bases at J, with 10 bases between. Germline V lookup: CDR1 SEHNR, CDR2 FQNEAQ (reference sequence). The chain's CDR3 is CASSLVREGETQYF. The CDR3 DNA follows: TGTGCCAGCAGCTTAGTCCGGGAAGGAGAGACCCAGTACTTC.

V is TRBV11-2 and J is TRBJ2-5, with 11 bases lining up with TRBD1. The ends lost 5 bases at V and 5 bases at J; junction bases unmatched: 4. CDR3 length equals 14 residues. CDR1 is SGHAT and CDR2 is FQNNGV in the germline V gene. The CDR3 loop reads CASSRDRGTETQYF. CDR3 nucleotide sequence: TGTGCCAGCAGCAGGGACAGGGGGACTGAGACCCAGTACTTC.

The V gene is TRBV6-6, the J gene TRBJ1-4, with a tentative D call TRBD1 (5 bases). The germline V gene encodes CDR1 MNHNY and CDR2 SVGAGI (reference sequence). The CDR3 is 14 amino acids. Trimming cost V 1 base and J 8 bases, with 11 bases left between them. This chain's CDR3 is CASSYFRESEKLFF. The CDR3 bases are TGTGCCAGCAGTTACTTCAGGGAGTCGGAAAAACTGTTTTTT.

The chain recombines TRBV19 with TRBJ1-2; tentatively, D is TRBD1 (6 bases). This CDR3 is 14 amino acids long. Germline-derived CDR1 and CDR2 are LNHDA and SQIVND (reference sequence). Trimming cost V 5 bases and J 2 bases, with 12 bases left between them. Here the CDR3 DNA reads TGTGCCAGTAGTTGGGGGGCAGCCAACTATGGCTACACCTTC. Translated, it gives CASSWGAANYGYTF.

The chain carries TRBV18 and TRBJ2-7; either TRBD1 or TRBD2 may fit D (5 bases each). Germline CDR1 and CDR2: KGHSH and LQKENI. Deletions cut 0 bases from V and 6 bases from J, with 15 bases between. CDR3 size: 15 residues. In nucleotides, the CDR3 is TGTGCCAGCTCACCACCGAGCCGAGGGGCTTCCGAGCAGTACTTC. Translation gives CASSPPSRGASEQYF.

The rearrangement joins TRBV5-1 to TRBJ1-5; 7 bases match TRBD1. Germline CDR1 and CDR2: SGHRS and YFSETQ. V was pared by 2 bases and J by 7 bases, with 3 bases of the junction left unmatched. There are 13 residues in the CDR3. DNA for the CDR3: TGCGCCAGCAGCTTACAGGGGAACCAGCCCCAGCATTTT. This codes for CASSLQGNQPQHF.

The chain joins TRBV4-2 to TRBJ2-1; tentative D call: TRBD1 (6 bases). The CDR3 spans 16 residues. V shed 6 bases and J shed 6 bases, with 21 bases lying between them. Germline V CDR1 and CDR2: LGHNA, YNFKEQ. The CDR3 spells CASSNTGFRVINEQFF. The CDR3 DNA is TGTGCCAGCAGTAACACAGGGTTTAGAGTAATCAATGAGCAGTTCTTC.

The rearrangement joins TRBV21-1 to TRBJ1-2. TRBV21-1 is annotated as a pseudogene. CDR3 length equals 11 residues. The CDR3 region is CASSPHYGYTF. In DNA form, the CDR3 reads TGTGCCAGCAGTCCGCACTATGGCTACACCTTC.

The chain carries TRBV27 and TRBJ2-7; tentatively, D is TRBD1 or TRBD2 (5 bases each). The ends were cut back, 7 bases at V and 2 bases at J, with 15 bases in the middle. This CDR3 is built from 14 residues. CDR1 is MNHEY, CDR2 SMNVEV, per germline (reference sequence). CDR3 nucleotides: TGTGCCAGCACCCCCCGGGACCCTCCCTACGAGCAGTACTTC. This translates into CASTPRDPPYEQYF.

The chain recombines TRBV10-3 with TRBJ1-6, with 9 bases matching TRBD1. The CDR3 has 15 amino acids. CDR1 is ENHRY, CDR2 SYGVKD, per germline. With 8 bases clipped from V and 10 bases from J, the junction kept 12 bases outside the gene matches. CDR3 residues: CAIQRSRGQGSPLHF. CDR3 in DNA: TGTGCCATCCAACGATCGCGGGGACAGGGCTCACCCCTCCACTTT.

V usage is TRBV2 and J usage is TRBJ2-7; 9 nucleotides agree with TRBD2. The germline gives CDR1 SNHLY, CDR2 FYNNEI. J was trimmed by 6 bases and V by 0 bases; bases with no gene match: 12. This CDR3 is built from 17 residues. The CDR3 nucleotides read TGTGCCAGCAGTGAAGCGGGTGATTGGACTAGCGCCAGCGAGCAGTACTTC. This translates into CASSEAGDWTSASEQYF. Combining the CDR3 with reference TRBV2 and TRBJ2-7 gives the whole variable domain EPEVTQTPSHQVTQMGQEVILRCVPISNHLYFYWYRQILGQKVEFLVSFYNNEISEKSEIFDDQFSVERPDGSNFTLKIRSTKLEDSAMYFCASSEAGDWTSASEQYFGPGTRLTVT.

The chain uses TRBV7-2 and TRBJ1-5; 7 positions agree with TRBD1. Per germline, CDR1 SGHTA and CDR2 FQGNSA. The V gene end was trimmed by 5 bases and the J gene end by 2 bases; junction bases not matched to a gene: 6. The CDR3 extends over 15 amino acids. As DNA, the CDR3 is TGTGCCAGCAGCCCCGACAGGGCAGGCAATCAGCCCCAGCATTTT. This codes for CASSPDRAGNQPQHF. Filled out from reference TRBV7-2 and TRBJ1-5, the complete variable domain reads GAGVSQSPSNKVTEKGKDVELRCDPISGHTALYWYRQSLGQGLEFLIYFQGNSAPDKSGLPSDRFSAERTGGSVSTLTIQRTQQEDSAVYLCASSPDRAGNQPQHFGDGTRLSIL.

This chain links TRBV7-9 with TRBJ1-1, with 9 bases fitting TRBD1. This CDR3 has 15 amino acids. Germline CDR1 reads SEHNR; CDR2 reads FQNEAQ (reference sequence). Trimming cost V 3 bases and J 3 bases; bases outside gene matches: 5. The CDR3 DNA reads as TGTGCCAGCAGCTTTTCGACAGGGGGTTACACTGAAGCTTTCTTT. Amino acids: CASSFSTGGYTEAFF.

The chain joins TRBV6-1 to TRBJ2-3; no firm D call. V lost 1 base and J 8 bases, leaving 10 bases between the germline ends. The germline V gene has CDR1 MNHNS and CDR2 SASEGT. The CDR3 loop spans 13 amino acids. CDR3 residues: CASSEGLEGTQYF. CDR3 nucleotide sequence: TGTGCCAGCAGTGAAGGGCTAGAAGGTACGCAGTATTTT.

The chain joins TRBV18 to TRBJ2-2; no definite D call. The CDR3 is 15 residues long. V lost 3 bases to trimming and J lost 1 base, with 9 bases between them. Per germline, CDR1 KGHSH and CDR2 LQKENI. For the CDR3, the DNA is TGTGCCAGCTCACCGGCGGTGGGGAACACCGGGGAGCTGTTTTTT. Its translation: CASSPAVGNTGELFF.

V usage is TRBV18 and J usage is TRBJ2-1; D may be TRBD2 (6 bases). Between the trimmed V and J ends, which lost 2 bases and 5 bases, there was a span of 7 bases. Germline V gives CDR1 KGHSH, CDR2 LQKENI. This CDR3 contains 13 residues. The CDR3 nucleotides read TGTGCCAGCTCACCAGGGGGGAACAATGAGCAGTTCTTC. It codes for CASSPGGNNEQFF.